This TCR beta chain was profiled in a study of cytomegalovirus exposure and HLA in healthy donors. The junction had 2 bases not matched to a gene; V was cut back by 2 bases and J by 5 bases. The germline V gene has CDR1 SNHLY and CDR2 FYNNEI. CDR3 length: 14 amino acids. Study-wide points: Clonal expansion, a later analysis showed, was greater in HLA-associated TCR beta chains than in equally common others.

Vbeta (60) and Jbeta (13) primers were used in the PCR. Using immunoSEQ multiplex PCR, the repertoire was profiled, and TCRdb retains in-frame clones only, with some absent. The sample yields about 120,000 clones, 80% to 85% seen once. Concerning this clone: Its antigen is as yet unknown.

J is TRBJ2-2 and V is TRBV2; 7 nucleotides line up with TRBD2. This clonotype originated in a man aged 25-45 years in good health and CMV-seronegative. Sequencing was done on a sample of PBMCs. The CDR3 bases are TGTGCCAGCAGTGAATGGGGAGGGACCGGGGAGCTGTTTTTT. Amino acid sequence: CASSEWGGTGELFF.